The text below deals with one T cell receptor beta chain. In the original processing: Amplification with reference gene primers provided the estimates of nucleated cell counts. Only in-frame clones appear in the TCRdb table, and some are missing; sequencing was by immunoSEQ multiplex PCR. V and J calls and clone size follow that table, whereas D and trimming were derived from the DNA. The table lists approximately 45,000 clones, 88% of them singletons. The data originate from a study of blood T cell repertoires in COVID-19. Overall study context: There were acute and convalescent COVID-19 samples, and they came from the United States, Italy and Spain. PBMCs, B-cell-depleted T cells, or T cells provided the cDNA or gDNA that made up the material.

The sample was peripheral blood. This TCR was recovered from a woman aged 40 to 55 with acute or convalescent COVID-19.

The CDR3 DNA follows: TGTGCCAGCAGCTTGGCCTTTGGGCAGGGGGCTGTCGCTTTCTTT. Encoded protein: CASSLAFGQGAVAFF. V gene TRBV7-3 combines with J gene TRBJ1-1, with TRBD1 matching 8 bases. The V and J ends lost 3 bases and 11 bases, in that order; junction bases with no gene match: 14. Germline V gene data show CDR1 as SGHTA and CDR2 as FQGTGA. The CDR3 is made up of 15 amino acids.